These T cell receptor beta chains were read from a single sample in a study of OX40 agonist ivuxolimab in advanced cancers. This table comes from immunoSEQ multiplex PCR, and its TCRdb copy is limited to in-frame clones, with some not included. The table shows roughly 90,000 clones, with approximately 90% occurring only once. The input for sequencing was CD4+ or CD8+ T cells sorted from blood, taken in a trial of the OX40 agonist ivuxolimab. The origin of the receptors is an adult with an advanced solid tumor such as melanoma, head and neck, liver or kidney cancer. CDR3s leave out the opening cysteine and the closing phenylalanine or tryptophan. Fields, in order: D gene, clone size, V gene, CDR3 protein. A D gene is named only where the DNA matches it firmly. Some rows have no size entry. The others give once, few or many, or a class for an expanded clone.

d_call: -
clone_size: -
v_call: TRBV5-1
cdr3_aa: ASSLGNLRETQY

d_call: -
clone_size: -
v_call: TRBV19
cdr3_aa: ASSLTTGNRADTQY

d_call: -
clone_size: -
v_call: TRBV7-3
cdr3_aa: ASSSGPQETQY

d_call: -
clone_size: once
v_call: TRBV7-8
cdr3_aa: ASSLVGVEGTYEQY

d_call: -
clone_size: -
v_call: TRBV6-1
cdr3_aa: ASSEVGPYEQY

d_call: -
clone_size: -
v_call: TRBV2
cdr3_aa: ASSVERTGELF

d_call: TRBD2
clone_size: -
v_call: TRBV18
cdr3_aa: ASSPTSGKGSIQY

d_call: -
clone_size: -
v_call: TRBV21-1
cdr3_aa: ASKLNLSGQRTDTQY

d_call: TRBD2
clone_size: -
v_call: TRBV5-1
cdr3_aa: ASSGSAGDYQQEQF

d_call: -
clone_size: -
v_call: TRBV4-3
cdr3_aa: ASSQEVDNEQF

d_call: TRBD1
clone_size: -
v_call: TRBV6-5
cdr3_aa: ASSYLRDRRYEQY

d_call: TRBD1
clone_size: -
v_call: TRBV5-1
cdr3_aa: ASSHGQEEREQY

d_call: -
clone_size: -
v_call: TRBV27
cdr3_aa: ASSLQEGPYEQY

d_call: TRBD1
clone_size: -
v_call: TRBV2
cdr3_aa: ASRQQGLGTDTQY

d_call: TRBD2
clone_size: -
v_call: TRBV6-6
cdr3_aa: ASSLTSGPYEQY

d_call: -
clone_size: -
v_call: TRBV30
cdr3_aa: AWSRARGTGELF

d_call: -
clone_size: once
v_call: TRBV25-1
cdr3_aa: ASSESRDESEKLF

d_call: -
clone_size: -
v_call: TRBV28
cdr3_aa: ASSLGGPGQPQH

d_call: TRBD2
clone_size: -
v_call: TRBV18
cdr3_aa: ASSPLAGKDNEQF

d_call: -
clone_size: -
v_call: TRBV5-1
cdr3_aa: ASSLSGPLGETQY

d_call: -
clone_size: -
v_call: TRBV7-8
cdr3_aa: ASSLTTGMNTEAF

d_call: -
clone_size: -
v_call: TRBV7-2
cdr3_aa: ASSLRWGLAGELF

d_call: -
clone_size: -
v_call: TRBV7-8
cdr3_aa: ASSFGRPGSGNTIY

d_call: TRBD2
clone_size: -
v_call: TRBV7-9
cdr3_aa: ASSLALAGDSGANVLT

d_call: -
clone_size: -
v_call: TRBV29-1
cdr3_aa: SVGVDTQY

d_call: -
clone_size: -
v_call: TRBV19
cdr3_aa: ASSTPRDTQY

d_call: TRBD1
clone_size: -
v_call: TRBV6-5
cdr3_aa: ASSYSRGQGYEQY

d_call: TRBD1
clone_size: -
v_call: TRBV10-3
cdr3_aa: AINGQGAGEQF

d_call: TRBD2
clone_size: -
v_call: TRBV4-2
cdr3_aa: ASSQISGAYSYEQY

d_call: TRBD2
clone_size: once
v_call: TRBV28
cdr3_aa: ASSFRLAGTDEQY

d_call: TRBD2
clone_size: once
v_call: TRBV7-2
cdr3_aa: ASSLAGGGETQY

d_call: -
clone_size: -
v_call: TRBV7-3
cdr3_aa: ASSLGGPANTGELF

d_call: -
clone_size: -
v_call: TRBV5-4
cdr3_aa: ASSRNRFTDTQY

d_call: TRBD1
clone_size: -
v_call: TRBV5-5
cdr3_aa: ASSLGTVNEQF

d_call: -
clone_size: -
v_call: TRBV19
cdr3_aa: TPVGNTQY

d_call: -
clone_size: -
v_call: TRBV28
cdr3_aa: ASSPSQGTQY

d_call: -
clone_size: once
v_call: TRBV14
cdr3_aa: ASSQDPQSTIYEQY

d_call: TRBD2
clone_size: once
v_call: TRBV5-4
cdr3_aa: ASTRGGVDTGELF

d_call: TRBD2
clone_size: -
v_call: TRBV6-5
cdr3_aa: ASTRLSGRKIEQF

d_call: -
clone_size: -
v_call: TRBV30
cdr3_aa: AWSTGTANEKLF

d_call: TRBD2
clone_size: -
v_call: TRBV4-2
cdr3_aa: ASSQDRLAGGNIQY

d_call: -
clone_size: -
v_call: TRBV6-5
cdr3_aa: ASSYSSRVTDTQY

d_call: -
clone_size: -
v_call: TRBV10-2
cdr3_aa: ASSDSVELGNTIY

d_call: TRBD1
clone_size: -
v_call: TRBV5-4
cdr3_aa: ASSAGQGDQPQH

d_call: -
clone_size: -
v_call: TRBV29-1
cdr3_aa: SVGNSLSSGEQY

d_call: -
clone_size: -
v_call: TRBV11-2
cdr3_aa: ASSSMRSGANVLT

d_call: TRBD2
clone_size: -
v_call: TRBV7-2
cdr3_aa: ASSLAGWGLAGAYEQY